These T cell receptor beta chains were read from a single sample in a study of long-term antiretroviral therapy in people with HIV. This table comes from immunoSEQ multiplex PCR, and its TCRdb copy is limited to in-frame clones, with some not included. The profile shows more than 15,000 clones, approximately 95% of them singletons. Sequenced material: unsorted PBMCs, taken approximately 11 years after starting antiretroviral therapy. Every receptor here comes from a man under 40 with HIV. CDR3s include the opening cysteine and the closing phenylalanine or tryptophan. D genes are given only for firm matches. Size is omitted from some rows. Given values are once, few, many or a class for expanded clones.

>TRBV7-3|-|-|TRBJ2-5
TGTGCCAGCAGCTTTGTCGGGGAGACCCAGTACTTC
CASSFVGETQYF
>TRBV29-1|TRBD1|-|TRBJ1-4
TGCAGCGGGCGGACAGGGGGAAGTGAAAAACTGTTTTTT
CSGRTGGSEKLFF
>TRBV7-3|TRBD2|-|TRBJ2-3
TGTGCCAGCAGCTCCCTAGCGGGGGGGGATACGCAGTATTTT
CASSSLAGGDTQYF
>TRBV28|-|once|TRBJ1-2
TGTGCCAGCAGGACTCCGGGCCTGAGCTATGGCTACACCTTC
CASRTPGLSYGYTF
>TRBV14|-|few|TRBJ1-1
TGTGCCAGCAGCCAAGTAGGGGCCATGAACACTGAAGCTTTCTTT
CASSQVGAMNTEAFF
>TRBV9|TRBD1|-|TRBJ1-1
TGTGCCAGCAGCGTAGGGGCAGGGGGCTACACTGAAGCTTTCTTT
CASSVGAGGYTEAFF
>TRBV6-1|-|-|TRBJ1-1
TGTGCCAGCACCCTCGGCGAAGCGAACACTGAAGCTTTCTTT
CASTLGEANTEAFF
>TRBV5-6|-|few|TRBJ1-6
TGTGCCAGCAGCTTGGGGGCCCTCTTTGGGTCACCCCTCCACTTT
CASSLGALFGSPLHF
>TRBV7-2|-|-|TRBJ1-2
TGTGCCAGCAACCAAGACGGTAACTATGGCTACACCTTC
CASNQDGNYGYTF
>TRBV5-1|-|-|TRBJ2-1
TGCGCCAGCAGCCTAAGCCCAAGCTACAATGAGCGGCAGTTCTTC
CASSLSPSYNERQFF
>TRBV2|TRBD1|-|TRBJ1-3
TGTGCCAGCAGCTTTACGACAGGGGGGTCTGGAAACACCATATATTTT
CASSFTTGGSGNTIYF
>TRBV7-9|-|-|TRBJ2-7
TGTGCCAGCAGCGCGGGGACCTCGCCCGAGCAGTACTTC
CASSAGTSPEQYF
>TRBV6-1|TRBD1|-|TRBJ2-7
TGTGCCAGTTCGGCTCGCGACAGGGCGGAGCAGTACTTC
CASSARDRAEQYF
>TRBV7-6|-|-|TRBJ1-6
TGTGCCAGCAGCTTCGATGAACAAGGACCCCTCCACTTT
CASSFDEQGPLHF
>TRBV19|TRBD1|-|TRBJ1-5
TGTGCCAGTAGTCTTGGGACAGGGCAGAATCAGCCCCAGCATTTT
CASSLGTGQNQPQHF
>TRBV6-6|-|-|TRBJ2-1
TGTGCCAGCAACCTAGGGGGAGAGCAGTTCTTC
CASNLGGEQFF
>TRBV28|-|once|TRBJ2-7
TGTGCCAGCAGCGACAGGTCCCTGTTCCCCTACGAGCAGTACTTC
CASSDRSLFPYEQYF
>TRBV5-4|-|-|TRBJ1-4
TGTGCCAGCAGCTTGGGTGGAGATGAAAAACTGTTTTTT
CASSLGGDEKLFF
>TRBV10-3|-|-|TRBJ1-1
TGTGCCATCAGTGAACCTGGGGGACGGGGGAGGCCTGAAGCTTTCTTT
CAISEPGGRGRPEAFF
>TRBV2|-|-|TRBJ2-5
TGTGCCAGCACCCGGGGCTTTCAAGAGACCCAGTACTTC
CASTRGFQETQYF
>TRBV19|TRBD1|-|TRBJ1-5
TGTGCCAGTAGTACCCCCGAGAGGGGGCTCGTTGTGGGCAATCAGCCCCAGCATTTT
CASSTPERGLVVGNQPQHF
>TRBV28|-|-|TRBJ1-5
TGTGCCAGTTTACAGGGAGGCAATCAGCCCCAGCATTTT
CASLQGGNQPQHF
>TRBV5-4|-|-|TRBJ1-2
TGTGCCAGCAGTCTACCGGGGGAAAGCGGCTACACCTTC
CASSLPGESGYTF
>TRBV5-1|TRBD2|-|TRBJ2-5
TGCGCCAGCAGCTTCACACTAGCGGGGCAAGAGACCCAGTACTTC
CASSFTLAGQETQYF
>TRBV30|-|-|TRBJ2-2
TGTGCCTGGAGTGTACTATGGGGCCCCGGGGAGCTGTTTTTT
CAWSVLWGPGELFF
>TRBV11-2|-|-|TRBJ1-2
TGTGCCAGCAGCTTAGCCCCGGACGGCAACTATGGCTACACCTTC
CASSLAPDGNYGYTF
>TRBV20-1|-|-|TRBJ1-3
TGCAGCTGTCGGAACGGGCCCACCATATATTTT
CSCRNGPTIYF
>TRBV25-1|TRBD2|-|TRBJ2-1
TGTGCCAGCAGTGCCGAGGGAGGGGTTCTTTACAATGAGCAGTTCTTC
CASSAEGGVLYNEQFF
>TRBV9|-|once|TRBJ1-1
TGTGCCAGCAGCGCGGAAGGGTACACTGAAGCTTTCTTT
CASSAEGYTEAFF
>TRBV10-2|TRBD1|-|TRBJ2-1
TGCGCCAGCAGTGTAAGACAGGGGGCCTACAATGAGCAGTTCTTC
CASSVRQGAYNEQFF
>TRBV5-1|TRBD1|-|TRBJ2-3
TGCGCCAGCAGCCCTCTTGGACAGGACCCTACAGATACGCAGTATTTT
CASSPLGQDPTDTQYF
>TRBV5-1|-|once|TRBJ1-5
TGCGCCAGCAGCTTGGAGGGAGGGGGTCAGCCCCAGCATTTT
CASSLEGGGQPQHF
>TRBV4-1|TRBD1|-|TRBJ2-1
TGCGCCAGCAGCCAAGTTCAGGGGGCTTACAATGAGCAGTTCTTC
CASSQVQGAYNEQFF
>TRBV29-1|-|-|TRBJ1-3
TGCAGCGTTACCGACCGACCCTCTGGAAACACCATATATTTT
CSVTDRPSGNTIYF
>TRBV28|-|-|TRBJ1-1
TGTGCCAGCAGTCCCCCTTCTACAGAGATTGGTTTCTTT
CASSPPSTEIGFF
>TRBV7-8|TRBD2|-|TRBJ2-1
TGTGCCAGCAGCTTAACCTCGGGGACTAATCCCTACAATGAGCAGTTCTTC
CASSLTSGTNPYNEQFF
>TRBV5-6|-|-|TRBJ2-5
TGTGCCAGCACCTTGGTAGCCAGCTTAGAGACCCAGTACTTC
CASTLVASLETQYF
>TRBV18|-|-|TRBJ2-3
TGTGCCAGCTCAGTAAAGGGACCTCCCTTAGATACGCAGTATTTT
CASSVKGPPLDTQYF
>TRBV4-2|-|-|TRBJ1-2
TGTGCCAGCAGCCAAACTGACCGGGGTGGTGGCTACACCTTC
CASSQTDRGGGYTF
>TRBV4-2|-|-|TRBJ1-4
TGTGCCAGCGGCAGTTCTAATGAAAAACTGTTTTTT
CASGSSNEKLFF
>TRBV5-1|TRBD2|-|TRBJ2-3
TGCGCCAGCAGCTTGGCTAGCGGGGAGGTAGATACGCAGTATTTT
CASSLASGEVDTQYF
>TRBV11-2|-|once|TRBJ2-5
TGTGCCAGCAGCTTAGGTCGGGGAGAGGGAGAGACCCAGTACTTC
CASSLGRGEGETQYF